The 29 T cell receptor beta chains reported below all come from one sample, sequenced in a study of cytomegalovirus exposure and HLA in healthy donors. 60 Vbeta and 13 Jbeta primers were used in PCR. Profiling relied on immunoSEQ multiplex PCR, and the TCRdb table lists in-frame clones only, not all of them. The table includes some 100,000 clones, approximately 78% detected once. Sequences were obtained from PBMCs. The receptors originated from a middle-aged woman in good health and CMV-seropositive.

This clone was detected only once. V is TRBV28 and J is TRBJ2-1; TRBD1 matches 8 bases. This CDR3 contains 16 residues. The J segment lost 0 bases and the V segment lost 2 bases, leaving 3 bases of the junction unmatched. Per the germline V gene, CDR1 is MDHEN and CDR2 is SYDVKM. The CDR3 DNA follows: TGTGCCAGCAGTTTACCGACAGGGGTCTCCTACAATGAGCAGTTCTTC. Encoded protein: CASSLPTGVSYNEQFF. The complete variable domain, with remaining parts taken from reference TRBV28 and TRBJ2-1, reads DVKVTQSSRYLVKRTGEKVFLECVQDMDHENMFWYRQDPGLGLRLIYFSYDVKMKEKGDIPEGYSVSREKKERFSLILESASTNQTSMYLCASSLPTGVSYNEQFFGPGTRLTVL.

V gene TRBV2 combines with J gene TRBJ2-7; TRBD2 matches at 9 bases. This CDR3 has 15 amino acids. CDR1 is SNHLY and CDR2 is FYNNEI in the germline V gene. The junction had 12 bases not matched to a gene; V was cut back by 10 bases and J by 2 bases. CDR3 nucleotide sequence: TGTGCCATCACGTGGACTAGCGCCTTTACCTACGAGCAGTACTTC. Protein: CAITWTSAFTYEQYF.

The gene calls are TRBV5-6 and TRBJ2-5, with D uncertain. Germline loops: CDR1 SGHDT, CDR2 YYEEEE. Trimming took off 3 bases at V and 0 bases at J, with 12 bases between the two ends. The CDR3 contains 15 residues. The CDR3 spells CASSSKEEYQETQYF. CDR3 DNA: TGTGCCAGCAGCTCCAAAGAGGAGTACCAAGAGACCCAGTACTTC.

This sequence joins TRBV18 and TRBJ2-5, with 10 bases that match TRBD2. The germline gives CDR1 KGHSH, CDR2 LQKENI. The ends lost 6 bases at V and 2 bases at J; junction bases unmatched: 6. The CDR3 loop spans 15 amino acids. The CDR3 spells CASSRRTSGQETQYF. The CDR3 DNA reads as TGTGCCAGCTCTCGCCGGACTAGCGGACAAGAGACCCAGTACTTC.

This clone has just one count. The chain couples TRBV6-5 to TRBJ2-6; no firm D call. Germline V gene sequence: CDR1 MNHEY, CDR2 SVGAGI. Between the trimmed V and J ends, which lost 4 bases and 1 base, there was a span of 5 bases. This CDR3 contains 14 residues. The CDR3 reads CASSSLSGANVLTF. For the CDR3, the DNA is TGTGCCAGCAGTTCCCTATCTGGGGCCAACGTCCTGACTTTC.

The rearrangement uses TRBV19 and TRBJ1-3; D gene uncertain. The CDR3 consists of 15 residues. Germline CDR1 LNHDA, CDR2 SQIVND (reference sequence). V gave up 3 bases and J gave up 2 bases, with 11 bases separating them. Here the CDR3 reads CASSMSGVAGNTIYF. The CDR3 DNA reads TGTGCCAGTAGTATGTCGGGTGTCGCTGGAAACACCATATATTTT.

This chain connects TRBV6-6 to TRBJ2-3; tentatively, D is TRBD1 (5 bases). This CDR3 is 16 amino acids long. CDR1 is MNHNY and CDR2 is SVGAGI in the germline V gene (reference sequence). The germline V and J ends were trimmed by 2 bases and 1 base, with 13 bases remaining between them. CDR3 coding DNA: TGTGCCAGCAGTTACGGGGCGGAGATTGGCACAGATACGCAGTATTTT. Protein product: CASSYGAEIGTDTQYF.

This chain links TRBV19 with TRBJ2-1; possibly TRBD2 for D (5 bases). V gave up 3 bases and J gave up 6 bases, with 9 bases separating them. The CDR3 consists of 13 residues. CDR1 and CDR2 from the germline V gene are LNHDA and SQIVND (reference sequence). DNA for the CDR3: TGTGCCAGTAGTATTTGGGGAGCCAATGAGCAGTTCTTC. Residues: CASSIWGANEQFF.

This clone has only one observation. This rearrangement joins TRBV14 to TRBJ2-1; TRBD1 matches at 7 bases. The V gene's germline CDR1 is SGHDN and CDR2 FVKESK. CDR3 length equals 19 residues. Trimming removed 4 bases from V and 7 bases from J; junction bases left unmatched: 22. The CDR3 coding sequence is TGTGCCAGCAGCCTTAGAGGGGGCAGGCCCACGGGGAGCGTAAATGAGCAGTTCTTC. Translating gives CASSLRGGRPTGSVNEQFF.

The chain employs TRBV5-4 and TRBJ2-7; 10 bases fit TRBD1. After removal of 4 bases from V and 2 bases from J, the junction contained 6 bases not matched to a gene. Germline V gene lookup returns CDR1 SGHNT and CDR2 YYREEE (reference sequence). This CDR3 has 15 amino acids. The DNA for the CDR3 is TGTGCCAGCAGCCCTCGACAGGGGGCCACCTACGAGCAGTACTTC. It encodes CASSPRQGATYEQYF. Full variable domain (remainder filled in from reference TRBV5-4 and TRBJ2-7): ETGVTQSPTHLIKTRGQQVTLRCSSQSGHNTVSWYQQALGQGPQFIFQYYREEENGRGNFPPRFSGLQFPNYSSELNVNALELDDSALYLCASSPRQGATYEQYFGPGTRLTVT.

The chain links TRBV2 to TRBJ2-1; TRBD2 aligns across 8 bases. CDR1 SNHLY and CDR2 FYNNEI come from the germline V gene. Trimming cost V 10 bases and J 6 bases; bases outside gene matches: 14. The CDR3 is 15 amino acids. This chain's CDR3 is CATSLLAVVSNEQFF. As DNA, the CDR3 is TGTGCCACCTCACTACTAGCGGTGGTTAGCAATGAGCAGTTCTTC.

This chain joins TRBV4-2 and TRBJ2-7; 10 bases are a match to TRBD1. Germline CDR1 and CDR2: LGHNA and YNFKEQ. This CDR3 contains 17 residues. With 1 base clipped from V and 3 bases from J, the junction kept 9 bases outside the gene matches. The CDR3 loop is CASSQVDRGRLFYEQYF. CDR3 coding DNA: TGTGCCAGCAGCCAAGTCGACAGGGGGCGGTTATTCTACGAGCAGTACTTC.

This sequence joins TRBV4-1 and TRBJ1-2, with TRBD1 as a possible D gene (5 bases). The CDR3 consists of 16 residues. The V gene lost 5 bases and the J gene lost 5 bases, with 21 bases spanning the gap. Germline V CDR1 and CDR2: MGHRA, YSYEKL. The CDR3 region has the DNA TGCGCCAGCAGCGGCATTCGTTCAGGGTATGGGTATGGCTACACCTTC. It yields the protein CASSGIRSGYGYGYTF.

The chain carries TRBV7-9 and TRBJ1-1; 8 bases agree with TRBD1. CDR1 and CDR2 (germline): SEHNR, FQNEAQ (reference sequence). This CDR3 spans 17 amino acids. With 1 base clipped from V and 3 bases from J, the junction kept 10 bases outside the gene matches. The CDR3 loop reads CASSLEFTGGVDTEAFF. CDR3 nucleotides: TGTGCCAGCAGCTTAGAGTTCACAGGGGGGGTGGACACTGAAGCTTTCTTT.

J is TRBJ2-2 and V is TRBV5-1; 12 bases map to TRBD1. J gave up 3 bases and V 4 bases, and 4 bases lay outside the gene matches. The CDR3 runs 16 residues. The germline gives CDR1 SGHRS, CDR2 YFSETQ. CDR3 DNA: TGCGCCAGCAGCCGGGGACAGGGGGCGTACACCGGGGAGCTGTTTTTT. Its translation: CASSRGQGAYTGELFF.

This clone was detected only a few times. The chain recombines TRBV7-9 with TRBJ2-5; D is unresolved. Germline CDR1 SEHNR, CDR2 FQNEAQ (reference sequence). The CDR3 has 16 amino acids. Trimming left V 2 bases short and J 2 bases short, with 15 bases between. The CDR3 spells CASSLLGWSGQETQYF. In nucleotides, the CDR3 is TGTGCCAGCAGCTTACTTGGCTGGAGTGGGCAAGAGACCCAGTACTTC.

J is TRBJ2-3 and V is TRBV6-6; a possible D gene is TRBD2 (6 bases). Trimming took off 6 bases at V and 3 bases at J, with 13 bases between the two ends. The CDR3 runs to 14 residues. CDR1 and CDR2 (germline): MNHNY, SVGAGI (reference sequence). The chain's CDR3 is CASRTYSGTDTQYF. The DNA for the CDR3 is TGTGCCAGCAGAACGTATAGCGGTACAGATACGCAGTATTTT.

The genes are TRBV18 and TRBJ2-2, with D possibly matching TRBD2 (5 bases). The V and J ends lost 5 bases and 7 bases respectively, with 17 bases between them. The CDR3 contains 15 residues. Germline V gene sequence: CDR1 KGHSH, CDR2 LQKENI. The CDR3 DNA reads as TGTGCCAGCTCAGTTGGGAGTCTGGTTGACGGGGAGCTGTTTTTT. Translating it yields CASSVGSLVDGELFF.

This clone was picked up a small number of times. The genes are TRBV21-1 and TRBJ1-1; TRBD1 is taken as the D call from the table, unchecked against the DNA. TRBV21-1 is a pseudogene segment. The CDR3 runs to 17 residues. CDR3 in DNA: TGTGCCAGCAGCACTCGGAAACAGGGTGTGGCGCGGACTGAAGCTTTCTTT. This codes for CASSTRKQGVARTEAFF.

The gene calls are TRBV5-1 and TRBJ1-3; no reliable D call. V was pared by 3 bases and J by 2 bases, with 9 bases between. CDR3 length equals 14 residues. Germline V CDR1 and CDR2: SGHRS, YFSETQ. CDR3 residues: CASSSSGAGNTIYF. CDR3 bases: TGCGCCAGCAGCTCCTCCGGTGCTGGAAACACCATATATTTT.

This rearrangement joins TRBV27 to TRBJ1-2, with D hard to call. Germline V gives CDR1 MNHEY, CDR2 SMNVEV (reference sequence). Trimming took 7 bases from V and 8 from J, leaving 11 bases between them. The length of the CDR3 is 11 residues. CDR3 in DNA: TGTGCCAGCAAAAGCGGATGGGGCTACACCTTC. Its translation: CASKSGWGYTF.

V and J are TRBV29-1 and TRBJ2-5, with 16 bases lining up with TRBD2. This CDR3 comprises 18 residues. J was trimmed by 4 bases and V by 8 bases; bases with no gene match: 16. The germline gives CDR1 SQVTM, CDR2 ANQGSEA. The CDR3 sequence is CSSNLGLAGGPAGETQYF. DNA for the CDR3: TGCAGCTCCAACCTGGGACTAGCGGGAGGGCCCGCGGGAGAGACCCAGTACTTC.

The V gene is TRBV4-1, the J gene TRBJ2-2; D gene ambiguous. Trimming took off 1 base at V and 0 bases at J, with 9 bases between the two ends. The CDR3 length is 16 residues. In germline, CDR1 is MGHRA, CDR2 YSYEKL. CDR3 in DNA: TGCGCCAGCAGCCAAGCTCCGGGTACGAACACCGGGGAGCTGTTTTTT. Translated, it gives CASSQAPGTNTGELFF.

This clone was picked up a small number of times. CDR3: CASSEELGDTQYF. CDR3 nucleotide sequence: TGTGCCAGCAGTGAAGAACTCGGAGATACGCAGTATTTT. J is TRBJ2-3 and V is TRBV2; D not certain. In germline, CDR1 is SNHLY, CDR2 FYNNEI. V was shortened by 1 base and J by 5 bases, with 7 bases between the two germline ends. The CDR3 runs to 13 residues.

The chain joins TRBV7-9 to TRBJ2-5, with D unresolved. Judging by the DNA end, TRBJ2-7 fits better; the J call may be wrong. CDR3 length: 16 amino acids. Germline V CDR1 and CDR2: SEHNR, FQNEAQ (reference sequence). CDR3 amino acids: CASSYSLGEFSYEQYF. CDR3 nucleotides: TGTGCCAGCAGCTACTCGCTGGGCGAATTCTCCTACGAGCAGTACTTC.

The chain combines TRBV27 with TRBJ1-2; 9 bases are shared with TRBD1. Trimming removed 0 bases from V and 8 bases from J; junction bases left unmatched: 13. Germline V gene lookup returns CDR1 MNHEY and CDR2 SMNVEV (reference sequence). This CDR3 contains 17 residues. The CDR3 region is CASSLSAGQGRVYGYTF. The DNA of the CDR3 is TGTGCCAGCAGTTTATCGGCGGGACAGGGAAGGGTATACGGCTACACCTTC.

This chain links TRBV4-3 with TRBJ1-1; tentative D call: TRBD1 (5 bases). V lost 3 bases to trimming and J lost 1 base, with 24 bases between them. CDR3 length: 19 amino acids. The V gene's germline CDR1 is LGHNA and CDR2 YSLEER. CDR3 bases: TGCGCCAGCAGCCAGGCTCGACAGTCCCTGGGTCGGAAGAACACTGAAGCTTTCTTT. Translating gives CASSQARQSLGRKNTEAFF.

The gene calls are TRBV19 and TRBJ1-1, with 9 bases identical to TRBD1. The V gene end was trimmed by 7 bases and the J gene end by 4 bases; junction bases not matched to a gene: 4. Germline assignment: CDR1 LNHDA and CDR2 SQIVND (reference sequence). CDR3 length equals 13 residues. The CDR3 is CASIPTGGTEAFF. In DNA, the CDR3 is TGTGCCAGTATCCCGACAGGGGGCACTGAAGCTTTCTTT.

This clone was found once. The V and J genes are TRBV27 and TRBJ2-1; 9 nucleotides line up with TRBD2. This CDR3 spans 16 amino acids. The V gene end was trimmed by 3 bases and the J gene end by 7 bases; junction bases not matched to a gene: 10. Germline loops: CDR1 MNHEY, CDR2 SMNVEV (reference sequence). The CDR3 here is CASSLGRLAGQNEQFF. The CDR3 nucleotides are TGTGCCAGCAGTTTGGGACGGCTAGCGGGACAGAATGAGCAGTTCTTC.